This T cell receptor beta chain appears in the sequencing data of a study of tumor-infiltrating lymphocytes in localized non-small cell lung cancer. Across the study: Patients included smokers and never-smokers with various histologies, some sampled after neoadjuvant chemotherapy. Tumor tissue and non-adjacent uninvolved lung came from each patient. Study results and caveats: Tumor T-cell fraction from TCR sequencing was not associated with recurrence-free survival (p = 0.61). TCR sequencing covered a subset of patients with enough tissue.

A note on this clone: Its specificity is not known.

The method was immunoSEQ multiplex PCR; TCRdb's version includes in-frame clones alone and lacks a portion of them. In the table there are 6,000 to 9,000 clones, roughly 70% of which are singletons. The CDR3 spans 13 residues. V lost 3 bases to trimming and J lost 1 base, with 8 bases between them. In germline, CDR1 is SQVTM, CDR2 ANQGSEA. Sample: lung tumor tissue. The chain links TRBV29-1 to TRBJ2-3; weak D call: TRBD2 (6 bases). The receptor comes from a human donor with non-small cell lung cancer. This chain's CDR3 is CSVETGGTDTQYF. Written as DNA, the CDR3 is TGCAGCGTTGAGACGGGGGGCACAGATACGCAGTATTTT.